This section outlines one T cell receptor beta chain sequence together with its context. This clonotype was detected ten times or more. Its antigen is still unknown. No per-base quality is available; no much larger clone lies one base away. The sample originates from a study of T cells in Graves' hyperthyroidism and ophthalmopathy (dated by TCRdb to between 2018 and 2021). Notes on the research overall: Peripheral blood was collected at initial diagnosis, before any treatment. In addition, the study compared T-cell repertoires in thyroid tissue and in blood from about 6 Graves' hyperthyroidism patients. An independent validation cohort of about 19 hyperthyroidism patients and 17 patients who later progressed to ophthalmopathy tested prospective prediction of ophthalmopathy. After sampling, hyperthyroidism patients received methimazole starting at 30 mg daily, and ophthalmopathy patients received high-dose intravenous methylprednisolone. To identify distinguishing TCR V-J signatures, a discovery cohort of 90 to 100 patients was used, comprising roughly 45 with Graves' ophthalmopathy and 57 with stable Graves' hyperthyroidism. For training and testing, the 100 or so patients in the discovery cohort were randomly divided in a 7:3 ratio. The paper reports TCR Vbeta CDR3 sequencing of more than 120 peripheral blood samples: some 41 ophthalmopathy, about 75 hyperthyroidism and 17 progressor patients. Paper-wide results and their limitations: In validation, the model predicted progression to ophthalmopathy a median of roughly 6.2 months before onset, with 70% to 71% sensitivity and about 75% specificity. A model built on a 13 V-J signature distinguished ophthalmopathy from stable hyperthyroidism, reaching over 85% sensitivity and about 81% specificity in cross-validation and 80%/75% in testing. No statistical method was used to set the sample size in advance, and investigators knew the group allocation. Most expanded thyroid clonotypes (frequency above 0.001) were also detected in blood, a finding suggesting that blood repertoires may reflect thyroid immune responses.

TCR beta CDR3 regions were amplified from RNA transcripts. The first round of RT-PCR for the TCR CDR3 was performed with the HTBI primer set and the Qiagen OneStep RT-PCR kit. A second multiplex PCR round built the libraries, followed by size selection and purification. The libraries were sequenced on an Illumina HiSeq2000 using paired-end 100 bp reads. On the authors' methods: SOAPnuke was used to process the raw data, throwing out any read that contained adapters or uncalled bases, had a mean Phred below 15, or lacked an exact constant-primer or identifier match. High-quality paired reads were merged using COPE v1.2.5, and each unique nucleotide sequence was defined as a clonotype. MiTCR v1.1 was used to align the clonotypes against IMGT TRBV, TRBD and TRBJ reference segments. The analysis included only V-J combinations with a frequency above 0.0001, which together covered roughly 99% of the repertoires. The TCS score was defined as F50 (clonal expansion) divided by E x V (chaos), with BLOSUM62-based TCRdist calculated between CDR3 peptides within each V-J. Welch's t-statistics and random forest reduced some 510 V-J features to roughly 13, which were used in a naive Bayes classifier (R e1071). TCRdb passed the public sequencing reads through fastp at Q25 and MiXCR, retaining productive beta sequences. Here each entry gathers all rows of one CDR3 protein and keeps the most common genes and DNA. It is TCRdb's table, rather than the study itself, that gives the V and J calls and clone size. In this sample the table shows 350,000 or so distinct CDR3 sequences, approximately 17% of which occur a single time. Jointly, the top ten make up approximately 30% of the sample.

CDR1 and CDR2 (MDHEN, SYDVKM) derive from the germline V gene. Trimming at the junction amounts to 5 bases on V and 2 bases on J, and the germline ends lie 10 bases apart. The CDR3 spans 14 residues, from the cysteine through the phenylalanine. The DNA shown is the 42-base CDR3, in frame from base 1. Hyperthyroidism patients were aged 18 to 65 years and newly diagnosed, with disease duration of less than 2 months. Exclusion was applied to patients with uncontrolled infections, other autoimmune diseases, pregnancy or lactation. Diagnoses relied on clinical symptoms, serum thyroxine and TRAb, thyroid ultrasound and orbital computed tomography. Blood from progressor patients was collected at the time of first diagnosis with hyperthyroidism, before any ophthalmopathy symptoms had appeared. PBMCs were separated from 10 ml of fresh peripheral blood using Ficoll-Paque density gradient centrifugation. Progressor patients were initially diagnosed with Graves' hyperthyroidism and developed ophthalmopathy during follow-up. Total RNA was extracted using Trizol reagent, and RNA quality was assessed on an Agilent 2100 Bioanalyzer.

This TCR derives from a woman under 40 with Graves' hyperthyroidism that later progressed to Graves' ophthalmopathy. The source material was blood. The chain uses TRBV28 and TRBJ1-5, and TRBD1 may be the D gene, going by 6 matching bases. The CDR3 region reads CASSRGAGNQPQHF. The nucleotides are TGTGCCAGCAGTCGGGGGGCAGGCAATCAGCCCCAGCATTTT. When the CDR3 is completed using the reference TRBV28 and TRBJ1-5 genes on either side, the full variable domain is DVKVTQSSRYLVKRTGEKVFLECVQDMDHENMFWYRQDPGLGLRLIYFSYDVKMKEKGDIPEGYSVSREKKERFSLILESASTNQTSMYLCASSRGAGNQPQHFGDGTRLSIL.